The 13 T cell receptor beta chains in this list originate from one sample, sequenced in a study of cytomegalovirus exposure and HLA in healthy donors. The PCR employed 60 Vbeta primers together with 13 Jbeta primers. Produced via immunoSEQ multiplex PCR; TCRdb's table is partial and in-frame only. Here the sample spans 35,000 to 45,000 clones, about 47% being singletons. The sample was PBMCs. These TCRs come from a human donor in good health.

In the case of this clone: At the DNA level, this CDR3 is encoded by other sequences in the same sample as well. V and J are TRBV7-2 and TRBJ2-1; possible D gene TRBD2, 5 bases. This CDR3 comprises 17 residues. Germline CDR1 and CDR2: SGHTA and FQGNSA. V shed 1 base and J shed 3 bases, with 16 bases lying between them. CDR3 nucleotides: TGTGCCAGCAGCTTAGTCCCCCTAGCAGGAGGCTACAATGAGCAGTTCTTC. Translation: CASSLVPLAGGYNEQFF.

CDR3 DNA: TGTGCCAGCAGCTTAGGAGTCGACGGGGGTAGGAGGAACACTGAAGCTTTCTTT. Translating gives CASSLGVDGGRRNTEAFF. The chain is built from TRBV11-2 and TRBJ1-1; possible D gene TRBD1, 5 bases. V lost 1 base and J lost 1, with 19 bases in between. Per germline, CDR1 SGHAT and CDR2 FQNNGV. The CDR3 has 18 residues.

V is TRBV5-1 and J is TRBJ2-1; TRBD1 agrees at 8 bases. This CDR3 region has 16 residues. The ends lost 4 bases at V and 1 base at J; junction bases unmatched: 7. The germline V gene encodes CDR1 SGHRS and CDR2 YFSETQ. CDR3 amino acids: CASSLRTGSSYNEQFF. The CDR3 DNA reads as TGCGCCAGCAGCCTCCGGACAGGGAGTTCCTACAATGAGCAGTTCTTC.

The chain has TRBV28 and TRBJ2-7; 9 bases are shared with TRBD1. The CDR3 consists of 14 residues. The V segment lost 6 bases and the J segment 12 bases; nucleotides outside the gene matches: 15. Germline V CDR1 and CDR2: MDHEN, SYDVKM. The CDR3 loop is CASRNRGPGEQWYF. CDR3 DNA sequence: TGTGCCAGCAGAAACAGGGGGCCCGGCGAGCAGTGGTACTTC. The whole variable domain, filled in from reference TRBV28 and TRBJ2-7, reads DVKVTQSSRYLVKRTGEKVFLECVQDMDHENMFWYRQDPGLGLRLIYFSYDVKMKEKGDIPEGYSVSREKKERFSLILESASTNQTSMYLCASRNRGPGEQWYFGPGTRLTVT.

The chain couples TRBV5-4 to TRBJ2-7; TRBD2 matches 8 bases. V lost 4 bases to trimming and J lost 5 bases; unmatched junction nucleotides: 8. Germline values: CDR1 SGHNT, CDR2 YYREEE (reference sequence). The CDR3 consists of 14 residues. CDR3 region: CASSTVGTRDEQYF. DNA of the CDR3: TGTGCCAGCAGCACCGTGGGGACTAGAGACGAGCAGTACTTC.

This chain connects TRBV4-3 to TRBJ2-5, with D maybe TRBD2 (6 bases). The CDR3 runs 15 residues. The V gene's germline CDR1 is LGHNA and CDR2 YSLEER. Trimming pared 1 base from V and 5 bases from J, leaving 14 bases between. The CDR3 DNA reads TGCGCCAGCAGCCAAGTGCGGGGCAGGTTGGAGACCCAGTACTTC. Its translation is CASSQVRGRLETQYF.

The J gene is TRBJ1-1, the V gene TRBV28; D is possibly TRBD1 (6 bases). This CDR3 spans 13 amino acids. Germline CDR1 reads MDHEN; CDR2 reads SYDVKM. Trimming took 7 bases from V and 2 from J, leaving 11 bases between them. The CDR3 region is CASKLGGNTEAFF. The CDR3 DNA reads TGTGCCAGCAAACTAGGGGGTAACACTGAAGCTTTCTTT.

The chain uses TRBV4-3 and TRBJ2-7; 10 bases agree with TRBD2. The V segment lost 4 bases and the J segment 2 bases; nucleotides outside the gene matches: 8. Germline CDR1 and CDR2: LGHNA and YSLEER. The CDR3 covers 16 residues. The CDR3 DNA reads TGCGCCAGCAGCCCTTGGGGGACTAGCGAGACCTACGAGCAGTACTTC. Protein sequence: CASSPWGTSETYEQYF.

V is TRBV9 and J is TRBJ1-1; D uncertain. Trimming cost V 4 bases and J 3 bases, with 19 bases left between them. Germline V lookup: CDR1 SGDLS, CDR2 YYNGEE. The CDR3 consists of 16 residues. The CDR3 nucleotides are TGTGCCAGCAGCCCCCGACTCCGGGTGGGAGACACTGAAGCTTTCTTT. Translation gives CASSPRLRVGDTEAFF.

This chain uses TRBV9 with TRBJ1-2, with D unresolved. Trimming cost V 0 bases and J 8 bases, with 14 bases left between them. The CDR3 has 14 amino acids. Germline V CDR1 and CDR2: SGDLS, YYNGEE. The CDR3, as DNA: TGTGCCAGCAGCGTAGCTTTCAGTGGTGGCGGCTACACCTTC. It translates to CASSVAFSGGGYTF.

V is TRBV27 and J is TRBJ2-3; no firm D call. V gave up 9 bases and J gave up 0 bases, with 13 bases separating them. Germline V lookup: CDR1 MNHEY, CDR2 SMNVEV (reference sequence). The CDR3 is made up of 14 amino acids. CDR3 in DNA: TGTGCCAGTAGGAGTTACGCTAGCACAGATACGCAGTATTTT. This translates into CASRSYASTDTQYF.

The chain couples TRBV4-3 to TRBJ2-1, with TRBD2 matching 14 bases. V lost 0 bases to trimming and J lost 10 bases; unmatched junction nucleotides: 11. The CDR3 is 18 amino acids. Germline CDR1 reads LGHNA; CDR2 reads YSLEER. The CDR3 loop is CASSQEGTSGGGKREQFF. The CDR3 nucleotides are TGCGCCAGCAGCCAAGAGGGGACTAGCGGGGGCGGGAAGAGGGAGCAGTTCTTC.

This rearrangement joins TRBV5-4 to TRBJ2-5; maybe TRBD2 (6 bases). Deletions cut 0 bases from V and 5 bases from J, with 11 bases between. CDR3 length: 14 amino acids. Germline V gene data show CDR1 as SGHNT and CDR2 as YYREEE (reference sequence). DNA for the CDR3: TGTGCCAGCAGCTTGGGTCGCGGGGATGAGACCCAGTACTTC. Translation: CASSLGRGDETQYF.